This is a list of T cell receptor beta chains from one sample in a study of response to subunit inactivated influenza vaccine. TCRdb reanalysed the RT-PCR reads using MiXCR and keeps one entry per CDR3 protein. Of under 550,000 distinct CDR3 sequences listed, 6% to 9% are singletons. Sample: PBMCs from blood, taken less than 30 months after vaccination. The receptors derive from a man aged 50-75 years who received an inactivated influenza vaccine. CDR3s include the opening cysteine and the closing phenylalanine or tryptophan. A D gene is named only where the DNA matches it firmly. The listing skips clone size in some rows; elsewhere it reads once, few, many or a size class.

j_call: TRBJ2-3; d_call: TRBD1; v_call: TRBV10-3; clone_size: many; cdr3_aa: CAYGQGEEDTQYF; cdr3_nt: TGTGCCTACGGACAGGGGGAAGAAGATACGCAGTATTTT
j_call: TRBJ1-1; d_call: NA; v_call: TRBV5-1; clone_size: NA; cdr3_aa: CASSFVGGRDTEAFF; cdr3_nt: TGCGCCAGCAGCTTCGTCGGAGGGCGGGACACTGAAGCTTTCTTT
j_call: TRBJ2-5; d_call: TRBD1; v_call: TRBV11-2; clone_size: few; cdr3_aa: CASSIRPGQGASETQYF; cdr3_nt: TGTGCCAGCAGCATACGCCCGGGACAGGGGGCATCAGAGACCCAGTACTTC
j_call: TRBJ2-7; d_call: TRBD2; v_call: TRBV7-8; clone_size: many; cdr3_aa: CASSPWTSSHEQYF; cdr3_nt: TGTGCCAGCAGCCCTTGGACTAGTTCCCACGAGCAGTACTTC
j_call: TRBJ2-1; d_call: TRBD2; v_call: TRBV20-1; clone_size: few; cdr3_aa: CCAGGLAGLNSYNEQFF; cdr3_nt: TGCTGTGCTGGGGGACTAGCGGGGCTTAACTCCTACAATGAGCAGTTCTTC
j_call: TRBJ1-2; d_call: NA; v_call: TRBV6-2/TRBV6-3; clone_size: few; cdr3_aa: CASRDMFGYTF; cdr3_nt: TGTGCCAGCAGAGACATGTTTGGCTACACCTTC
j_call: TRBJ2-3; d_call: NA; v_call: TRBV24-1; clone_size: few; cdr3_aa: CATSDPGWGVSSTDTQYF; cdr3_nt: TGTGCCACCAGTGACCCCGGGTGGGGAGTAAGTAGCACAGATACGCAGTATTTT
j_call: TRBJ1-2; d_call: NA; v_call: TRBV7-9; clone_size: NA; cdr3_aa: CASSPTAEIYGYTF; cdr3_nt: TGTGCCAGCAGCCCGACAGCGGAGATCTATGGCTACACCTTC
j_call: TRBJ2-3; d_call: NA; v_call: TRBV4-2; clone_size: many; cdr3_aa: CASSQDFQHTDTQYF; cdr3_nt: TGTGCCAGCAGCCAAGACTTCCAGCACACAGATACGCAGTATTTT
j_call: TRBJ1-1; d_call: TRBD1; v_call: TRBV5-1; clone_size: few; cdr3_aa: CASSGTGVNTEAFF; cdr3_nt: TGCGCCAGCAGCGGCACAGGGGTGAACACTGAAGCTTTCTTT
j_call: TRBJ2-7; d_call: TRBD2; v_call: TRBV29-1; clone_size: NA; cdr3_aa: CSVTRLAGRDEQYF; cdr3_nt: TGCAGCGTTACACGACTAGCGGGTCGCGACGAGCAGTACTTC